This T cell receptor beta chain was sequenced during a study of blood T cell repertoires in COVID-19 (dated by TCRdb to between 2020 and 2021). Background on the whole study: Samples covering the acute and convalescent phases of COVID-19 were provided by collaborators in the United States, Italy and Spain. The prospective study material was composed of cDNA or gDNA derived from T cells, B-cell-depleted T cells, or PBMCs. Deeply sampled blood TCRbeta repertoires from subjects exposed to, actively infected with, or recovered from COVID-19 were included in the dataset. The repertoires were made available in a free public database intended to serve as a resource for research on the immune response to SARS-CoV-2. The samples were drawn from the first 160 participants of the ongoing ImmuneRACE study and from under 1,500 subjects provided by 6 global collaborators. Nearly every sample came with metadata listing a de-identified subject ID, COVID-19 status, age in years and sex. HLA class I and class II types, where available, came from metadata supplied by the sample provider rather than from assay-based typing.

TCRbeta CDR3 regions were amplified from genomic DNA by means of the immunoSEQ Assay, a bias-controlled multiplex PCR. In the original analysis: The number of nucleated cells in each sample was estimated by amplification of reference gene primers within the assay. To quantify the absolute abundance of each unique TCRbeta CDR3 rearrangement, sequence reads were collapsed and filtered. For each sample, productive Simpson clonality was calculated by taking the square root of Simpson's diversity index across productive rearrangements. TCRdb retrieved this table from immuneACCESS and kept in-frame rearrangements only. Not all clones are present; in checked studies, unresolved V genes account for under half, and no reason is known for the remainder. D and trimming were read from the DNA, whereas the V and J calls and clone size are those reported in that table. The sample has about 280,000 clones on record, 90% of them singletons. In total, the top ten clones hold roughly 1.5% of the sample.

A note on this clone: The specificity of this receptor is unknown. No qualities accompany the bases; no much larger clone lies one base away.

The research as a whole found: The amount of clinical and demographic metadata varied by source and participant and was provided uncurated.

Participants in the prospective study were enrolled through a virtual design, were aged roughly 18 to 100 years, and lived in about 25 United States geographic areas. In the prospective study, cohorts were assigned on the basis of participant-reported clinical history obtained from a screening survey and a study questionnaire. Each participant in the prospective study had whole blood, serum and a nasopharyngeal or oropharyngeal swab collected by mobile phlebotomists. Over a roughly 2-month period, participants in the prospective study had the option of providing additional blood draws and questionnaires. Prospective study blood samples were shipped either frozen or at room temperature before DNA extraction. The sequence was collected from a woman in her late teens or twenties with acute COVID-19. Specimen: PBMCs or T cells enriched from blood (not recorded which).

The encoded CDR3 is CAWSVQLVSDIVYNEQFF. DNA sequence: TGTGCCTGGAGTGTACAATTGGTTTCAGACATAGTTTACAATGAGCAGTTCTTC. The chain employs TRBV30 and TRBJ2-1, with the identity of the D gene unclear. Inclusive of the bounding cysteine and phenylalanine, the CDR3 is 18 residues long. Only CDR3 DNA remains: 54 bases, in frame from the first base. The germline V gene (reference sequence) gives CDR1 as GTSNPN and CDR2 as SVGIG. Cut back by 0 bases and 4 bases, the V and J ends lie 22 bases apart.